The clone carrying this TCR beta chain was seen a handful of times. The antigen remains unidentified. The sample belongs to a study of T cells in Graves' hyperthyroidism and ophthalmopathy. V lost 5 bases and J 0 bases, leaving 10 bases between the germline ends. This CDR3 has 15 residues. Germline CDR1 reads LNHDA; CDR2 reads SQIVND (reference sequence). Researchers took RNA transcripts and amplified the TCR beta CDR3 regions from them. The TCR CDR3 first-round RT-PCR relied on the HTBI primer set. TCRdb reprocessed the multiplex PCR reads with MiXCR, giving one entry per CDR3 protein. The sample shows approximately 430,000 distinct CDR3 sequences, about 15% of them seen only once. Study-level findings and limits: Also found in blood were most expanded thyroid clonotypes above 0.001.

The material sequenced was blood. This chain uses TRBV19 with TRBJ2-2; a weak D match, TRBD2 (6 bases). The sequence came from a man younger than 35 with Graves' ophthalmopathy. In DNA, the CDR3 is TGTGCCAGTAGTGCGGGACGCACGAACACCGGGGAGCTGTTTTTT. Protein: CASSAGRTNTGELFF.